This TCR beta chain is drawn from a study of blood T cell repertoires in COVID-19. About the study: The United States, Italy and Spain were the sources of the acute and convalescent COVID-19 samples. The cDNA or gDNA used as material had been derived from T cells, B-cell-depleted T cells, or PBMCs.

This clone was seen only a few times. Per the original data handling: Counts of nucleated cells, estimated from reference gene primer amplification, were obtained. Here immunoSEQ multiplex PCR was the method, and the copy in TCRdb shows in-frame clones only, minus some. D and trimming come from the DNA, and the V and J calls and clone size come from that table. The data contain about 47,000 clones, about 90% of them singletons. This clonotype was sampled from a man in his 70s with active COVID-19. The specimen was peripheral blood.

The CDR3 bases are TGTGCCAGCAGCTTAAGGGGACAGGGCCTTCTTCGGGGTGAAAAACTGTTTTTT. This encodes CASSLRGQGLLRGEKLFF. The gene calls are TRBV7-2 and TRBJ1-4; 9 nucleotides line up with TRBD1. Germline lookup yields CDR1 SGHTA and CDR2 FQGNSA. The CDR3 runs to 18 residues. After removal of 2 bases from V and 7 bases from J, the junction contained 14 bases not matched to a gene.